These 5 T cell receptor beta chains were all obtained from the same sample, sequenced in a study of PD-1 blockade in classical Hodgkin lymphoma (dated by TCRdb to 2020 to 2022). What this sample's time point label stands for: cycle 4 day 1 (C4D1), after 6 weeks of nivolumab. Every trial patient had relapsed after autologous stem cell transplantation, and cohorts A, B and C differed in prior brentuximab vedotin exposure. The method was the immunoSEQ multiplex PCR assay. Imported from immuneACCESS, the table was reduced by TCRdb to in-frame sequences with V and J called. These copies leave out some clones; in studies compared against another copy, an unresolved V gene accounts for under half, and the cause of the remainder is not known. In all, the sample holds some 21,000 clones, and roughly three quarters of those were seen once. The ten biggest clones cover roughly 19% of the sample. The input for sequencing was peripheral blood mononuclear cells (PBMCs), taken before the fourth cycle of nivolumab. The origin of the receptors is a human donor with classical Hodgkin lymphoma.

The CDR3 protein is CASSLERRDTGELFF. CDR3 nucleotides: TGCGCCAGCAGCTTGGAGCGGAGGGACACCGGGGAGCTGTTTTTT. The chain joins TRBV5-1 to TRBJ2-2; D may be TRBD2 (6 bases). Germline lookup yields CDR1 SGHRS and CDR2 YFSETQ. Between the trimmed V and J ends, which lost 0 bases and 3 bases, there was a span of 9 bases. This CDR3 has 15 residues.

The genes are TRBV28 and TRBJ2-3; the D gene could be TRBD1 or TRBD2 (6 bases each). The V and J ends lost 3 bases and 2 bases respectively, with 12 bases between them. The germline V gene encodes CDR1 MDHEN and CDR2 SYDVKM. The CDR3 extends over 15 amino acids. CDR3 nucleotide sequence: TGTGCCAGCAGTTTCGGGGGCACTTTCACAGATACGCAGTATTTT. Its protein is CASSFGGTFTDTQYF.

The chain joins TRBV6-6 to TRBJ1-1; 10 bases align to TRBD1. The CDR3 is 13 amino acids. V trimming: 5 bases; J trimming: 11 bases; junction bases outside the gene matches: 8. In germline, CDR1 is MNHNY, CDR2 SVGAGI (reference sequence). CDR3 region: CASSTRQGARAFF. Written as DNA, the CDR3 is TGTGCCAGCAGTACGCGACAGGGGGCTCGCGCTTTCTTT.

This chain uses TRBV19 with TRBJ1-5; D unresolved. V gave up 7 bases and J gave up 1 base, with 14 bases separating them. The CDR3 is made up of 15 amino acids. Germline V gene sequence: CDR1 LNHDA, CDR2 SQIVND (reference sequence). CDR3 region: CASMEMGLSNQPQHF. The CDR3 DNA is TGTGCCAGTATGGAGATGGGCCTCAGCAATCAGCCCCAGCATTTT.

This chain uses TRBV5-6 with TRBJ1-1; D is undetermined. The V gene's germline CDR1 is SGHDT and CDR2 YYEEEE. V gave up 3 bases and J gave up 1 base, with 7 bases separating them. CDR3 size: 13 residues. The CDR3 loop is CASSWDGNTEAFF. Written as DNA, the CDR3 is TGTGCCAGCAGCTGGGATGGGAACACTGAAGCTTTCTTT.